The 23 T cell receptor beta chains in this list originate from one sample, sequenced in a study of early T cells in non-severe SARS-CoV-2 infection. TCRdb redid the calling of the 5' RACE reads with MiXCR, one entry per CDR3 protein. The sample has 43,000 or so distinct CDR3 sequences; 4% are singletons. The sample consisted of whole blood. Receptor source: an adult who was a healthcare worker with PCR-confirmed SARS-CoV-2 infection or an uninfected control (not recorded which).

This clonotype was picked up many times. This chain connects TRBV30 to TRBJ2-7, with D possibly matching TRBD1 (5 bases). Germline V gene sequence: CDR1 GTSNPN, CDR2 SVGIG (reference sequence). V dropped 4 bases and J dropped 2 bases, with 15 bases sitting between them. This CDR3 is built from 14 residues. The chain's CDR3 is CAWKGQGRAYEQYF. The DNA for the CDR3 is TGTGCCTGGAAAGGTCAGGGAAGGGCCTACGAGCAGTACTTC.

At least ten counts were recorded for this clonotype. The chain couples TRBV3-1 to TRBJ1-1; D is possibly TRBD1 (5 bases). V was trimmed by 0 bases and J by 4 bases, leaving 15 bases between them. Germline CDR1 reads LGHDT; CDR2 reads YNNKEL (reference sequence). This CDR3 is 16 amino acids long. The CDR3 DNA reads TGTGCCAGCAGCCAAGAGAGCGGCGGGAGGGGCACTGAAGCTTTCTTT. Translating it yields CASSQESGGRGTEAFF.

This clonotype was counted ten times or more. The chain uses TRBV5-1 and TRBJ2-3; D unresolved. CDR3 length equals 11 residues. Germline V lookup: CDR1 SGHRS, CDR2 YFSETQ. Trimming stripped 4 bases from V and 2 bases from J, with 2 bases between. CDR3 protein: CASSVTDTQYF. In DNA form, the CDR3 reads TGCGCCAGCAGCGTCACAGATACGCAGTATTTT. The full variable domain, in which reference TRBV5-1 and TRBJ2-3 provide the parts outside the CDR3, is KAGVTQTPRYLIKTRGQQVTLSCSPISGHRSVSWYQQTPGQGLQFLFEYFSETQRNKGNFPGRFSGRQFSNSRSEMNVSTLELGDSALYLCASSVTDTQYFGPGTRLTVL.

This clonotype has ten or more counts. The chain couples TRBV12-3 or TRBV12-4 to TRBJ2-2; D assignment may be TRBD1 or TRBD2 (5 bases each). This CDR3 region has 15 residues. Trimming left V 3 bases short and J 0 bases short, with 8 bases between. The CDR3 sequence is CASSFRGANTGELFF. CDR3 nucleotide sequence: TGTGCCAGCAGTTTTCGGGGCGCGAACACCGGGGAGCTGTTTTTT.

The V and J genes are TRBV20-1 and TRBJ2-3; no clear D gene. The germline V gene encodes CDR1 DFQATT and CDR2 SNEGSKA (reference sequence). V lost 0 bases and J 4 bases, leaving 11 bases between the germline ends. The CDR3 has 14 residues. The CDR3 reads CSARDQSISDTQYF. The DNA for the CDR3 is TGCAGTGCTAGAGATCAAAGCATCTCAGATACGCAGTATTTT.

This clonotype appeared many times. The V and J genes are TRBV7-8 and TRBJ1-1; D might be TRBD1 (5 bases). V was pared by 2 bases and J by 3 bases, with 13 bases between. Germline CDR1 is SGHVS and CDR2 is FQNEAQ. The CDR3 is made up of 15 amino acids. The CDR3 region has the DNA TGTGCCAGCAGCTTATTGGGGGATTCACACACTGAAGCTTTCTTT. Its protein is CASSLLGDSHTEAFF.

This clonotype was found many times. V usage is TRBV20-1 and J usage is TRBJ2-7; TRBD2 matches at 8 bases. Looked up from germline, CDR1 is DFQATT and CDR2 is SNEGSKA (reference sequence). This CDR3 region has 13 residues. V lost 5 bases to trimming and J lost 7 bases; unmatched junction nucleotides: 10. CDR3 sequence (DNA): TGCAGTGCTGAACTAAGGGGACTAGGGGAGCAGTACTTC. Translated, it gives CSAELRGLGEQYF.

This clonotype was counted many times. The rearrangement joins TRBV12-3 or TRBV12-4 to TRBJ2-6, with a possible D match to TRBD1 (5 bases). The ends were cut back, 6 bases at V and 0 bases at J, with 9 bases in the middle. This CDR3 comprises 15 residues. CDR3 DNA: TGTGCCAGCAGACCCACAGGCTCTGGGGCCAACGTCCTGACTTTC. Its protein is CASRPTGSGANVLTF.

Here the CDR3 DNA reads TGTGCCATCAGCTTAGGAGGACTAGCGGACACAGATACGCAGTATTTT. Translated: CAISLGGLADTDTQYF. This chain connects TRBV10-3 to TRBJ2-3; 10 bases are a match to TRBD2. This CDR3 has 16 residues. Germline-derived CDR1 and CDR2 are ENHRY and SYGVKD. J lost 2 bases, V lost 6 bases, and 8 bases had no gene match.

In this sample, this clonotype turned up many times. The V and J genes are TRBV18 and TRBJ1-3; unclear D gene. Per the germline V gene, CDR1 is KGHSH and CDR2 is LQKENI. V lost 6 bases and J 0 bases, leaving 15 bases between the germline ends. This CDR3 region has 16 residues. CDR3 sequence reads: CASSTSTPISGNTIYF. CDR3 sequence (DNA): TGTGCCAGCTCGACCTCGACACCGATCTCTGGAAACACCATATATTTT.

This clonotype has at least ten counts. This chain links TRBV20-1 with TRBJ1-1; a weak D match, TRBD1 (5 bases). The CDR3 has 15 residues. V dropped 0 bases and J dropped 3 bases, with 14 bases sitting between them. Germline CDR1 reads DFQATT; CDR2 reads SNEGSKA (reference sequence). CDR3 nucleotides: TGCAGTGCTAGAGATCTAGAGACAGTTGACACTGAAGCTTTCTTT. Protein sequence: CSARDLETVDTEAFF.

The chain carries TRBV29-1 and TRBJ2-7; possibly TRBD1 for D (6 bases). Between the trimmed V and J ends, which lost 4 bases and 5 bases, there was a span of 18 bases. Germline-derived CDR1 and CDR2 are SQVTM and ANQGSEA. The CDR3 covers 14 residues. The CDR3 loop is CSVALRRGRNEQYF. The CDR3 coding sequence is TGCAGCGTTGCTCTCCGCAGGGGTCGAAACGAGCAGTACTTC.

This clonotype showed up many times. The chain combines TRBV11-2 with TRBJ2-7, with 7 nucleotides matching TRBD2. V lost 1 base, J lost 2 bases, and 8 bases stayed unmatched. Germline values: CDR1 SGHAT, CDR2 FQNNGV. The CDR3 totals 16 residues. CDR3 DNA: TGTGCCAGCAGCTTAGCGCTAGCGGTTTCTACCTACGAGCAGTACTTC. Translating it yields CASSLALAVSTYEQYF. The complete variable domain, with remaining parts taken from reference TRBV11-2 and TRBJ2-7, reads EAGVAQSPRYKIIEKRQSVAFWCNPISGHATLYWYQQILGQGPKLLIQFQNNGVVDDSQLPKDRFSAERLKGVDSTLKIQPAKLEDSAVYLCASSLALAVSTYEQYFGPGTRLTVT.

This clonotype was counted ten times or more. In DNA, the CDR3 is TGTGCCAGTAGTCCCCTAGGCGCGGACCAAGAGACCCAGTACTTC. The encoded protein is CASSPLGADQETQYF. The chain links TRBV19 to TRBJ2-5; D is undetermined. This CDR3 contains 15 residues. The V end lost 5 bases, the J end lost 0 bases, and 13 bases lay between the germline ends. CDR1 LNHDA and CDR2 SQIVND come from the germline V gene (reference sequence). Complete variable domain (other parts from reference TRBV19 and TRBJ2-5): DGGITQSPKYLFRKEGQNVTLSCEQNLNHDAMYWYRQDPGQGLRLIYYSQIVNDFQKGDIAEGYSVSREKKESFPLTVTSAQKNPTAFYLCASSPLGADQETQYFGPGTRLLVL.

This chain links TRBV12-3 or TRBV12-4 with TRBJ2-3; 11 bases are a match to TRBD2. The CDR3 sequence is 14 residues long. J gave up 5 bases and V 4 bases, and 2 bases lay outside the gene matches. The CDR3 region is CASSSGLAVDTQYF. The CDR3 nucleotides read TGTGCCAGCAGTTCGGGACTAGCGGTAGATACGCAGTATTTT.

The chain is built from TRBV7-9 and TRBJ2-3; D remains unclear. Germline CDR1 is SEHNR and CDR2 is FQNEAQ (reference sequence). The CDR3 is made up of 15 amino acids. The V gene lost 5 bases and the J gene lost 5 bases, with 17 bases spanning the gap. CDR3 region: CASSLTIGAEDTQYF. CDR3 nucleotides: TGTGCCAGCAGCCTCACCATAGGCGCGGAAGATACGCAGTATTTT.

This clonotype was counted at least ten times. This chain connects TRBV14 to TRBJ2-2; TRBD2 agrees at 8 bases. The CDR3 is 17 residues long. Germline V gene sequence: CDR1 SGHDN, CDR2 FVKESK. V was clipped by 1 base and J by 3 bases; unmatched bases: 7. The CDR3 is CASSQVGGLAYTGELFF. CDR3 DNA: TGTGCCAGCAGCCAAGTGGGCGGACTAGCTTACACCGGGGAGCTGTTTTTT.

This clonotype was seen ten or more times. The genes are TRBV7-8 and TRBJ2-5; TRBD1 aligns across 7 bases. The CDR3 runs 16 residues. CDR1 is SGHVS, CDR2 FQNEAQ, per germline. Unmatched junction bases numbered 14, after V lost 5 bases and J lost 5 bases. CDR3 amino acids: CASSVRPGQMRETQYF. In DNA, the CDR3 is TGTGCCAGCAGCGTACGACCGGGACAGATGAGGGAGACCCAGTACTTC.

This clonotype showed up many times. This chain uses TRBV29-1 with TRBJ2-5, with D perhaps matching TRBD2 (6 bases). The CDR3 length is 13 residues. Germline V gene lookup returns CDR1 SQVTM and CDR2 ANQGSEA. V was cut by 5 bases and J by 5 bases, with 15 bases left in between. For the CDR3, the DNA is TGCAGCGTTACATTAGCGGAGCCTGAGACCCAGTACTTC. It translates to CSVTLAEPETQYF.

At least ten counts were recorded for this clonotype. The chain combines TRBV20-1 with TRBJ2-7; weak D call: TRBD1 (7 bases). V lost 0 bases to trimming and J lost 9 bases, with 18 bases between them. CDR1 and CDR2 (germline): DFQATT, SNEGSKA (reference sequence). CDR3 length: 14 residues. CDR3 nucleotides: TGCAGTGCTAGAGATGGCGGGGACAGCCTACTGCAGTACTTC. Its translation: CSARDGGDSLLQYF.

The J gene is TRBJ2-7, the V gene TRBV18; 7 bases agree with TRBD2. The length of the CDR3 is 15 residues. The germline V gene encodes CDR1 KGHSH and CDR2 LQKENI. The V gene end was trimmed by 2 bases and the J gene end by 3 bases; junction bases not matched to a gene: 7. CDR3 residues: CASSPTPTSFYEQYF. In DNA form, the CDR3 reads TGTGCCAGCTCACCAACTCCGACTAGCTTCTACGAGCAGTACTTC.

At least ten counts were recorded for this clonotype. V is TRBV18 and J is TRBJ1-2; 9 bases line up with TRBD1. The CDR3 runs to 15 residues. The J segment lost 3 bases and the V segment lost 3 bases, leaving 5 bases of the junction unmatched. The germline V gene encodes CDR1 KGHSH and CDR2 LQKENI. The CDR3: CASSPRDRDHYGYTF. Here the CDR3 DNA reads TGTGCCAGCTCACCTAGGGACAGGGATCACTATGGCTACACCTTC.

This clonotype was recorded at least ten times. This chain links TRBV2 with TRBJ2-1, with a weak D call TRBD2 (5 bases). Germline CDR1 SNHLY, CDR2 FYNNEI. V dropped 3 bases and J dropped 6 bases, with 12 bases sitting between them. The length of the CDR3 is 14 residues. CDR3 protein: CASSEWLGSNEQFF. In DNA, the CDR3 is TGTGCCAGCAGTGAGTGGCTGGGGAGCAATGAGCAGTTCTTC.